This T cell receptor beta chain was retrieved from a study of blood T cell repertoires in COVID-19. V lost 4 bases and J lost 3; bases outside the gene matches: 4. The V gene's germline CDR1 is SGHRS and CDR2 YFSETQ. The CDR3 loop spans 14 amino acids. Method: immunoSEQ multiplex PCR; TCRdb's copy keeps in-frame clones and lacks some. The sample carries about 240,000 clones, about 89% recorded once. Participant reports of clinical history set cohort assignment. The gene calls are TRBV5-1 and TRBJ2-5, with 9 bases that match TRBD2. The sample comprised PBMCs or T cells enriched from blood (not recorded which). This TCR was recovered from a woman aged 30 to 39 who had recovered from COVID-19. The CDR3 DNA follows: TGCGCCAGCAGCAGGACTAGCGAGAAAGAGACCCAGTACTTC. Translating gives CASSRTSEKETQYF.